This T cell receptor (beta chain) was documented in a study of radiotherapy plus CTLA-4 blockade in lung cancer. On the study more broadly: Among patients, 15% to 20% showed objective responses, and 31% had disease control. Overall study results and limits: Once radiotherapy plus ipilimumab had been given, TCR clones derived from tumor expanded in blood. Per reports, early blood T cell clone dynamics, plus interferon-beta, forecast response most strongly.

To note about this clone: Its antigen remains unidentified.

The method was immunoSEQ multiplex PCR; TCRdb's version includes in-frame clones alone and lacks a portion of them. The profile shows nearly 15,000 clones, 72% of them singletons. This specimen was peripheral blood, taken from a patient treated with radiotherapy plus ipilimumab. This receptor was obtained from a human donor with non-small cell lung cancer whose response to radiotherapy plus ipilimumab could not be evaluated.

Here the CDR3 reads CASSFGTGEETQYF. DNA of the CDR3: TGCGCCAGCAGCTTTGGGACAGGGGAAGAGACCCAGTACTTC. V usage is TRBV5-1 and J usage is TRBJ2-5, with 10 bases fitting TRBD1. V lost 2 bases, J lost 3 bases, and 1 base stayed unmatched. Germline V gives CDR1 SGHRS, CDR2 YFSETQ. The CDR3 contains 14 residues.